The 25 T cell receptor beta chains in this list originate from one sample, sequenced in a study of cytomegalovirus exposure and HLA in healthy donors. Vbeta (60) and Jbeta (13) primers were used in the PCR. Clones were sequenced by immunoSEQ multiplex PCR, and TCRdb holds only the in-frame ones, with some missing. Here the sample spans around 110,000 clones, 70% to 75% being singletons. Sequences were obtained from PBMCs. The origin of the receptors is a woman aged 18-29 years in good health and CMV-seronegative.

The rearrangement uses TRBV25-1 and TRBJ1-4; D gene uncertain. CDR1 and CDR2 from the germline V gene are MGHDK and SYGVNS. Trimming removed 6 bases at V and 5 bases at J, with 16 bases between. The CDR3 has 15 residues. The CDR3 here is CASSRRRALNEKLFF. Here the CDR3 DNA reads TGTGCCAGCAGCAGACGGAGAGCCCTGAATGAAAAACTGTTTTTT. The variable domain in full, with the rest retrieved from reference TRBV25-1 and TRBJ1-4, is EADIYQTPRYLVIGTGKKITLECSQTMGHDKMYWYQQDPGMELHLIHYSYGVNSTEKGDLSSESTVSRIRTEHFPLTLESARPSHTSQYLCASSRRRALNEKLFFGSGTQLSVL.

This clone was detected only once. This chain links TRBV29-1 with TRBJ1-4; TRBD1 is a possible D gene (6 bases). Germline-derived CDR1 and CDR2 are SQVTM and ANQGSEA. The CDR3 is 16 residues long. The V end was cut by 0 bases, the J end by 3 bases, with 14 bases between. For the CDR3, the DNA is TGCAGCGTTGAAGAACTGGGGACAACACCTAATGAAAAACTGTTTTTT. This sequence encodes CSVEELGTTPNEKLFF. Supplemented by reference TRBV29-1 and TRBJ1-4, the full variable domain reads SAVISQKPSRDICQRGTSLTIQCQVDSQVTMMFWYRQQPGQSLTLIATANQGSEATYESGFVIDKFPISRPNLTFSTLTVSNMSPEDSSIYLCSVEELGTTPNEKLFFGSGTQLSVL.

As for this clone: The junction departs from the called germline gene at one end, perhaps through a read error. V usage is TRBV7-7 and J usage is TRBJ1-5, with 9 bases identical to TRBD1. Germline-derived CDR1 and CDR2 are SSHAT and FNYEAQ (reference sequence). The CDR3 loop spans 15 amino acids. The CDR3 spells CASSLWTGGNQPQHF. The CDR3 region has the DNA TGTGCTAGCAGCTTATGGACAGGGGGCAATCAGCCCCAGCATTTT.

The chain couples TRBV6-5 to TRBJ1-5; D is ambiguous. Looked up from germline, CDR1 is MNHEY and CDR2 is SVGAGI. The CDR3 runs 13 residues. The V end lost 4 bases, the J end lost 2 bases, and 6 bases lay between the germline ends. CDR3 protein: CASSWQCNQPQHF. CDR3 nucleotides: TGTGCCAGCAGTTGGCAGTGCAATCAGCCCCAGCATTTT.

V gene TRBV5-1 combines with J gene TRBJ1-6, with 9 bases matching TRBD1. The CDR3 runs 15 residues. The junction had 8 bases not matched to a gene; V was cut back by 4 bases and J by 9 bases. In germline, CDR1 is SGHRS, CDR2 YFSETQ. The CDR3: CASSGGTGLGSPLHF. The CDR3 coding sequence is TGCGCCAGCAGCGGAGGGACAGGGCTAGGTTCACCCCTCCACTTT.

Concerning this clone: The same CDR3 also results from other DNA sequences found in this sample. This chain connects TRBV7-9 to TRBJ1-4; 8 positions agree with TRBD1. This CDR3 has 14 amino acids. V gave up 3 bases and J gave up 4 bases; unmatched junction bases: 1. Per germline, CDR1 SEHNR and CDR2 FQNEAQ (reference sequence). DNA of the CDR3: TGTGCCAGCAGCTTCGGACAGGGTAATGAAAAACTGTTTTTT. Amino acid sequence: CASSFGQGNEKLFF.

This chain joins TRBV11-2 and TRBJ1-6; D is undetermined. Germline V lookup: CDR1 SGHAT, CDR2 FQNNGV. V was shortened by 1 base and J by 1 base, with 5 bases between the two germline ends. This CDR3 region has 15 residues. CDR3 coding DNA: TGTGCCAGCAGCTTAGGAGGGTCCTATAATTCACCCCTCCACTTT. Its protein product is CASSLGGSYNSPLHF. Together with reference TRBV11-2 and TRBJ1-6, the CDR3 gives the full variable domain: EAGVAQSPRYKIIEKRQSVAFWCNPISGHATLYWYQQILGQGPKLLIQFQNNGVVDDSQLPKDRFSAERLKGVDSTLKIQPAKLEDSAVYLCASSLGGSYNSPLHFGNGTRLTVT.

V gene TRBV2 combines with J gene TRBJ2-1, with 7 bases that match TRBD2. This CDR3 is built from 12 residues. The junction had 4 bases not matched to a gene; V was cut back by 5 bases and J by 9 bases. From germline, CDR1 is SNHLY and CDR2 FYNNEI. CDR3 in amino acids: CASSRTSGEQFF. CDR3 bases: TGTGCCAGCAGTCGGACTAGTGGTGAGCAGTTCTTC.

The genes are TRBV30 and TRBJ2-3; maybe TRBD2 (6 bases). The CDR3 runs 14 residues. Germline assignment: CDR1 GTSNPN and CDR2 SVGIG (reference sequence). The V end lost 0 bases, the J end lost 3 bases, and 10 bases lay between the germline ends. This chain's CDR3 is CAWSVGTGTDTQYF. As DNA, the CDR3 is TGTGCCTGGAGTGTGGGGACTGGAACAGATACGCAGTATTTT.

The chain couples TRBV6-5 to TRBJ1-6; D not resolved. CDR3 length: 16 amino acids. Looked up from germline, CDR1 is MNHEY and CDR2 is SVGAGI. V shed 2 bases and J shed 7 bases, with 15 bases lying between them. CDR3 protein: CASSYDRPGGNSPLHF. The CDR3 nucleotides read TGTGCCAGCAGTTACGACCGCCCTGGAGGAAATTCACCCCTCCACTTT.

A single count supports this clone. The V and J genes are TRBV28 and TRBJ2-1, with D possibly matching TRBD1 (5 bases). V was trimmed by 5 bases and J by 9 bases, leaving 14 bases between them. The CDR3 is made up of 13 amino acids. Germline values: CDR1 MDHEN, CDR2 SYDVKM. The chain's CDR3 is CASSLYQGSEQFF. The CDR3 DNA sequence: TGTGCCAGCAGTCTCTATCAGGGTTCTGAGCAGTTCTTC.

This chain joins TRBV10-3 and TRBJ2-2; 10 nucleotides agree with TRBD2. Germline assignment: CDR1 ENHRY and CDR2 SYGVKD. V lost 4 bases, J lost 2 bases, and 4 bases stayed unmatched. CDR3 size: 16 residues. The CDR3, as DNA: TGTGCCATCAGTGTGTCTAGCGGGGGAAACACCGGGGAGCTGTTTTTT. Protein sequence: CAISVSSGGNTGELFF.

The CDR3 protein is CASKGGQGNQPQHF. DNA for the CDR3: TGTGCCAGCAAAGGAGGGCAGGGCAATCAGCCCCAGCATTTT. The chain recombines TRBV28 with TRBJ1-5, with D unresolved. The CDR3 is 14 residues long. Germline CDR1 is MDHEN and CDR2 is SYDVKM. The V end lost 7 bases, the J end lost 2 bases, and 12 bases lay between the germline ends.

V and J are TRBV19 and TRBJ2-5; D is perhaps TRBD2 (5 bases). Germline CDR1 reads LNHDA; CDR2 reads SQIVND (reference sequence). The CDR3 has 16 residues. Trimming cost V 1 base and J 2 bases, with 14 bases left between them. CDR3 in amino acids: CASSIVSPGEQETQYF. The CDR3 DNA reads TGTGCCAGTAGTATAGTGAGCCCCGGGGAGCAAGAGACCCAGTACTTC.

This clone was observed a few times. The chain carries TRBV27 and TRBJ2-7; tentative D call: TRBD2 (5 bases). CDR1 is MNHEY, CDR2 SMNVEV, per germline (reference sequence). V dropped 5 bases and J dropped 1 base, with 9 bases sitting between them. This CDR3 comprises 13 residues. The CDR3 region is CASSTRVSYEQYF. For the CDR3, the DNA is TGTGCCAGCAGTACTAGGGTTTCCTACGAGCAGTACTTC.

The rearrangement joins TRBV5-4 to TRBJ1-1; D might be TRBD1 (6 bases). The germline V gene encodes CDR1 SGHNT and CDR2 YYREEE (reference sequence). V lost 4 bases to trimming and J lost 1 base, with 17 bases between them. CDR3 size: 16 residues. The CDR3 here is CASSPGQRRTNTEAFF. The CDR3 bases are TGTGCCAGCAGCCCAGGACAGCGGCGGACGAACACTGAAGCTTTCTTT.

J is TRBJ1-1 and V is TRBV29-1; D gene uncertain. In germline, CDR1 is SQVTM, CDR2 ANQGSEA. The CDR3 is made up of 13 amino acids. The germline V and J ends were trimmed by 6 bases and 1 base, with 12 bases remaining between them. This CDR3 is CSVTRGANTEAFF. The CDR3 DNA is TGCAGCGTCACCCGGGGAGCGAACACTGAAGCTTTCTTT.

The chain is built from TRBV30 and TRBJ2-5; D is possibly TRBD2 (7 bases). The CDR3 is 17 residues long. V was clipped by 0 bases and J by 5 bases, with 22 bases between them. Germline assignment: CDR1 GTSNPN and CDR2 SVGIG (reference sequence). CDR3 in DNA: TGTGCCTGGAGTGTACGGGCGGGGGCAGTTGTGCGGGAGACCCAGTACTTC. Its protein is CAWSVRAGAVVRETQYF.

This clone was seen a handful of times. The rearrangement uses TRBV6-4 and TRBJ1-1; TRBD1 matches at 11 bases. The V gene end was trimmed by 8 bases and the J gene end by 4 bases; junction bases not matched to a gene: 9. This CDR3 has 15 amino acids. Germline lookup yields CDR1 MRHNA and CDR2 SNTAGT. CDR3 sequence (DNA): TGTGCCAGCCGACGAGGACAGGGGGCTAGCACTGAAGCTTTCTTT. This encodes CASRRGQGASTEAFF.

This clone has only a few counts. The chain carries TRBV18 and TRBJ1-5, with 9 bases fitting TRBD1. The germline gives CDR1 KGHSH, CDR2 LQKENI. This CDR3 contains 16 residues. Trimming took 2 bases from V and 7 from J; bases not matched to a gene: 9. The CDR3 DNA sequence: TGTGCCAGCTCACCAGACGGGACAGGGAGGTTGCAGCCCCAGCATTTT. Its protein product is CASSPDGTGRLQPQHF.

The chain has TRBV9 and TRBJ2-2; 10 bases match TRBD1. CDR1 and CDR2 (germline): SGDLS, YYNGEE. The length of the CDR3 is 17 residues. Unmatched junction bases numbered 4, after V lost 1 base and J lost 1 base. CDR3 sequence: CASSVPGTGENTGELFF. The CDR3 bases are TGTGCCAGCAGCGTACCCGGGACAGGGGAGAACACCGGGGAGCTGTTTTTT. Combining the CDR3 with reference TRBV9 and TRBJ2-2 gives the whole variable domain DSGVTQTPKHLITATGQRVTLRCSPRSGDLSVYWYQQSLDQGLQFLIQYYNGEERAKGNILERFSAQQFPDLHSELNLSSLELGDSALYFCASSVPGTGENTGELFFGEGSRLTVL.

The chain joins TRBV30 to TRBJ1-3, with D perhaps matching TRBD1 (6 bases). Germline CDR1 reads GTSNPN; CDR2 reads SVGIG (reference sequence). The V gene lost 1 base and the J gene lost 0 bases, with 7 bases spanning the gap. The CDR3 is made up of 14 amino acids. CDR3 sequence (DNA): TGTGCCTGGAGTGCAGGGGTCTCTGGAAACACCATATATTTT. Protein product: CAWSAGVSGNTIYF.

The V gene is TRBV9, the J gene TRBJ2-1; TRBD1 agrees at 9 bases. The ends lost 6 bases at V and 12 bases at J; junction bases unmatched: 10. Germline-derived CDR1 and CDR2 are SGDLS and YYNGEE. The CDR3 consists of 13 residues. The CDR3 DNA follows: TGTGCCAGCACCCGGACAGGGGAAGGGGTGCAGTTCTTC. This codes for CASTRTGEGVQFF.

The chain carries TRBV6-1 and TRBJ1-6, with D possibly being TRBD1 (6 bases). Germline lookup yields CDR1 MNHNS and CDR2 SASEGT. The CDR3 runs 13 residues. V lost 1 base and J lost 9, with 7 bases in between. The CDR3 is CASSEGRGSPLHF. The CDR3 bases are TGTGCCAGCAGTGAAGGCAGGGGTTCACCCCTCCACTTT.

J is TRBJ1-1 and V is TRBV5-1, with a weak D call TRBD1 (5 bases). From germline, CDR1 is SGHRS and CDR2 YFSETQ. This CDR3 contains 12 residues. V lost 5 bases, J lost 5 bases, and 10 bases lay in between. The CDR3 is CASRVGATEAFF. The CDR3 DNA reads as TGCGCCAGCAGGGTTGGGGCGACTGAAGCTTTCTTT. Based on the CDR3 plus reference TRBV5-1 and TRBJ1-1, the full variable domain is KAGVTQTPRYLIKTRGQQVTLSCSPISGHRSVSWYQQTPGQGLQFLFEYFSETQRNKGNFPGRFSGRQFSNSRSEMNVSTLELGDSALYLCASRVGATEAFFGQGTRLTVV.